Here is one T cell receptor (beta chain) with its context. This specimen comes from a study of shared T cell receptors in the human thymus. Produced via immunoSEQ multiplex PCR; TCRdb's table is partial and in-frame only. The table records 500,000 to 550,000 clones, around three quarters of them present only once. This sample was also put to use in a study of human thymus T cells. That investigation notes: The thymus tissue came from resections taken during corrective heart surgery.

The source of this sequence is a boy less than two years old with a congenital heart defect. The sequencing sample was made of thymocytes.

DNA of the CDR3: TGTGCTAGTGGCCCCGGGCCCGGACTAGCGGGAGGGCCAGGGGTCGATGAGCAGTTCTTC. Its translation: CASGPGPGLAGGPGVDEQFF. The chain joins TRBV12-5 to TRBJ2-1; 15 bases agree with TRBD2. Germline trimming cut 6 bases from V and 8 bases from J; bases unmatched to any gene: 20. This CDR3 comprises 20 residues. Germline V gives CDR1 LGHNT, CDR2 FRNRAP.